This T cell receptor beta chain was identified during a study of CD8 T cells in Susac syndrome. CD8+ and CD4+ T cells from blood underwent TCR beta sequencing. Random hexamers were used to reverse transcribe the RNA input (roughly 0.5 to 1 ug). The authors amplified TCR beta CDR3 across 54 Vbeta and 13 Jbeta using immunoSEQ multiplex PCR. TCRdb re-called the immunoSEQ multiplex PCR reads with MiXCR, one entry per CDR3 protein. The sample carries approximately 200,000 distinct CDR3 sequences, roughly 90% recorded once. CDR1 is KGHDR and CDR2 is SFDVKD in the germline V gene. J was trimmed by 2 bases and V by 2 bases; bases with no gene match: 5. This CDR3 is 16 amino acids long.

This receptor was taken from a human donor with multiple sclerosis. The sequenced sample was CD8+ T cells from PBMCs. The rearrangement uses TRBV24-1 and TRBJ2-7; 10 bases are shared with TRBD1. Written as DNA, the CDR3 is TGTGCCACCAGTGATTCGGGGGACAGGGGACCCTACGAGCAGTACTTC. It is translated as CATSDSGDRGPYEQYF.